This T cell receptor beta chain was obtained from a study of tumor-infiltrating lymphocytes in primary liver carcinoma. Study in general: Surgeons treated the primary liver carcinoma of the patients by surgical resection. Findings and limits, study-wide: The top-250-clone fraction was significantly higher in tumors than in blood (p = 0.039).

Synthesis of TCR beta cDNA was carried out from 500 ng total RNA with a constant-region primer. Modified slightly, ARM-PCR produced TCR beta libraries over three nested multiplex PCR rounds. A C-beta reverse primer and TRBV1-TRBV30 forward primers served in each of the first two PCR rounds, at about 9 cycles apiece. TCRdb passed the multiplex PCR reads through MiXCR, listing each CDR3 protein once. The sample consists of approximately 210,000 distinct CDR3 sequences, less than 70% of them appearing once. Germline values: CDR1 SQVTM, CDR2 ANQGSEA. CDR3 size: 14 residues. Germline DNA was also extracted, and blood RNA was taken from unsorted whole blood. Patients were chronically HBV-infected and treatment-naive. Comment on this clonotype: Its antigen is unidentified. An end of the junction differs from the germline gene, which may be a read error.

The receptor was isolated from a woman aged 60-70 years with primary liver carcinoma and hepatitis B virus infection. The sequencing input was peripheral blood. The rearrangement uses TRBV29-1 and TRBJ2-2, with D maybe TRBD2 (6 bases). The DNA of the CDR3 is TGCAGTGTTGACGCGGGAACGGGATCGGGGGAACTGTTTTTT. It is translated as CSVDAGTGSGELFF.